This record concerns one T cell receptor (beta chain) sequence. Its target is not known. How the authors handled the data: Samples ranged from roughly 20,000 to 750,000 TCRs, with a median of around 100,000. MiXCR was run by TCRdb on the RACE reads, yielding one entry per CDR3 protein. TCRdb assigned the V and J calls; the authors' analysis was not used. Altogether approximately 350,000 distinct CDR3 sequences are present, about 6% being singletons, with the ten largest covering about 6%. The sample's time point: patch test 2, 6 weeks after DPC sensitization. The treatment: therapeutic diphenylcyclopropenone sensitization with weekly scalp DPC. The sample is drawn from a study of human T cells and chemical hapten exposure. The V and J ends lost 0 bases and 0 bases respectively, with 14 bases between them. In germline, CDR1 is LGHNA, CDR2 YSLEER. The CDR3 consists of 17 residues. Study-wide findings and caveats: DPC sensitization did not alter TCRs above 1 in 1000 frequency.

This sequence joins TRBV4-3 and TRBJ1-2, with D perhaps matching TRBD1 (6 bases). This clonotype was sampled from a woman younger than 30 with alopecia areata. Some clones in this sample may be carry-over from other donors' samples. This specimen consisted of whole blood, obtained in connection with sensitization to the hapten diphenylcyclopropenone (DPC). The CDR3 loop reads CASSQDIEDSTNYGYTF. CDR3 nucleotide sequence: TGCGCCAGCAGCCAAGATATTGAGGACAGTACTAACTATGGCTACACCTTC.